This T cell receptor beta chain was found in a study of shared clonotypes between healthy human individuals (dated by TCRdb to about 2020). Context from the whole study: The cohort included a few men and a couple of women between 18 and 49 years of age. Per donor, three plates each were used for CD4 naive and CD4 memory, two for CD8 naive, and one for CD8 memory. Blood TCR repertoires of about 5 healthy adults were deeply sequenced to estimate repertoire size and the extent of clonotype sharing between individuals. To increase sequencing depth and limit assay-specific biases, TCR repertoire library preparation and sequencing were carried out by different laboratories using diverse techniques. Leukapheresis yielded between about 0.94 and 9.5 billion PBMCs per donor. Here is what the overall study found, with its caveats: The genetic and exposure-history diversity represented was limited by the small number of donors. Estimated clonotype richness was generally larger for naive than for memory subsets. When several donors were compared, the shared fraction of clonotypes was around 4.6% for naive CD4, approximately 3.3% for naive CD8, 2.3% for memory CD4, and about 0.36% for memory CD8. Clonotypes shared by all four sorted-subset donors showed higher generation probabilities than non-shared clonotypes. Based on pairwise subsampling, the degree of clonotype sharing among donors was expected to be affected by sequencing depth. Incomplete sequencing was indicated by rarefaction of sorted-subset datasets, despite the large sequencing depth. Sampling was limited to blood, and TCR repertoires in tissue likely differ from TCR repertoires in blood.

Using the deep immunoSEQ assay, multiplex PCR amplified TCR CDR3 regions from genomic DNA. Genomic DNA extracted from each cell subset was distributed evenly over all wells of several immunoSEQ 96-well plates, and each plate served as one replicate. For sorted subsets, 200 to 250 ng of genomic DNA, equivalent to some 33,000 T cell genomes, went into each replicate PCR. The purified libraries were quantified using a Qubit 3.0 fluorometer, sized with a Bioanalyzer 2100, and then quantified again using the KAPA Library Quantification kit. Each immunoSEQ 96-well plate was sequenced on its own single-read 150-cycle Illumina NextSeq 550 flow cell. As for how the authors treated the data: The immunoSEQ output contained only junctional sequences without quality scores, so filtering could not match that applied to full-length reads. Sequences were annotated with PyIR, a Python wrapper for IgBLAST v1.9, using IMGT germline references to assign V/J genes and CDR3. Reads were filtered out if the reads had weak V/J assignments (E-value above 1e-6), no CDR3, stop codons, out-of-frame junctions, or ambiguous translated residues. A V3J clonotype was defined by an identical inferred V gene, J gene, and CDR3 amino acid sequence. The percentage overlap between two repertoires was calculated by dividing the number of shared unique clonotypes by the size of the smaller repertoire. Richness of each repertoire was evaluated using RTK rarefaction, the Chao1 estimator, and Recon v2.1 estimates of unobserved clonotypes. Generation probabilities were computed with OLGA for all TCRbeta clonotypes obtained by the gDNA method from a few donors. TCRdb holds this immuneACCESS table with in-frame rearrangements only. Some clones are missing; in checked studies, unresolved V genes explain under half, and the rest has no known cause. V and J calls and clone size follow that table, whereas D and trimming were derived from the DNA. This sample gives about 730,000 clones in total; around 77% of them show up just once. Approximately 1.7% of the sample is in the top ten clones.

Turning to this clone: Its antigen remains unidentified. Base qualities are missing; no much larger clone stands one base away.

Donors were healthy HIV-negative adults with no recently reported acute infections or vaccinations. All donors were Caucasian adults living in Nashville, Tennessee, USA. Magnetic negative selection was used to enrich CD4+ T cells, after which naive cells were positively selected on CD45RA and the negative fraction became the memory subset. After blood collection by leukapheresis, PBMCs were isolated using Ficoll-Histopaque density gradient centrifugation and then cryopreserved in the vapor phase of liquid nitrogen. Analytical flow cytometry was used to check the purity and quantity of each magnetically sorted T cell population. Each sorted fraction had its genomic DNA isolated and then quantified by UV absorbance on a Nanodrop 2000c. The CDR3 contains 12 residues, cysteine and phenylalanine counted. Only CDR3 DNA is held: 36 bases, read in frame from base 1. V is shortened by 3 bases, J by 11 bases, and the region joining them spans 13 bases. Per the germline V gene, MDHEN is the CDR1 and SYDVKM is the CDR2.

Sequencing used memory CD4+ T cells sorted from blood. This specimen's cell subset or site label, interpreted: CD45RA-negative fraction. This TCR derives from a woman between 25 and 40 years old in good health. Recombination linked TRBV28 to TRBJ1-1; tentative D gene TRBD1, with 5 bases matching. The CDR3 protein sequence reads: CASSLSGRAAFF. The nucleotides are TGTGCCAGCAGTTTGTCTGGCAGGGCTGCTTTCTTT.